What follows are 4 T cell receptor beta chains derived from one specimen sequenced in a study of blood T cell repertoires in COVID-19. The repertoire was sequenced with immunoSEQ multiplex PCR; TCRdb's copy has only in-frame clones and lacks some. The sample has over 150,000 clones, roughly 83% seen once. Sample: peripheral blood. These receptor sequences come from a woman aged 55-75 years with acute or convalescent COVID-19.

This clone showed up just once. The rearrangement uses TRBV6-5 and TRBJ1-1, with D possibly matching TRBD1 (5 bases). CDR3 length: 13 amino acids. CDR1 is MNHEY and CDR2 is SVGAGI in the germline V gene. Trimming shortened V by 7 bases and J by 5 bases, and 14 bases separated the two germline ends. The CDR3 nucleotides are TGTGCCAGCATGCGTGGGGCTGGGACTGAAGCTTTCTTT. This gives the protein CASMRGAGTEAFF.

The CDR3 DNA follows: TGTGCCAGCAGCTTCGGGGGGGGTTACGAGCAGTACTTC. It specifies CASSFGGGYEQYF. J is TRBJ2-7 and V is TRBV7-6; 8 nucleotides align to TRBD2. Germline loops: CDR1 SGHVS, CDR2 FNYEAQ. With 3 bases clipped from V and 4 bases from J, the junction kept 2 bases outside the gene matches. This CDR3 is built from 13 residues.

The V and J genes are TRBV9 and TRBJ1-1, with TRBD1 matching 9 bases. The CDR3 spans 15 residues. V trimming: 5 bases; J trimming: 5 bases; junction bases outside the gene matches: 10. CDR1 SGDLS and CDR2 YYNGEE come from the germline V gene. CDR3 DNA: TGTGCCAGCAGGCCAACCGGGACAGGGTTGACTGAAGCTTTCTTT. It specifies CASRPTGTGLTEAFF.

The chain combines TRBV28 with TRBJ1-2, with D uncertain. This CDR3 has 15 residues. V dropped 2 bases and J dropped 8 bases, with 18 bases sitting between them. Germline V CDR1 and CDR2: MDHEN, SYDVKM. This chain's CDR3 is CASSLEDGLRGGYTF. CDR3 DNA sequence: TGTGCCAGCAGTTTAGAAGATGGACTACGAGGGGGCTACACCTTC.